The 4 T cell receptor beta chains reported below all come from one sample, sequenced in a study of blood T cell repertoires in COVID-19. Clones were read by immunoSEQ multiplex PCR, and TCRdb kept only the in-frame ones, dropping some. The table lists about 180,000 clones, roughly 85% of them singletons. Material for sequencing was PBMCs or T cells enriched from blood (not recorded which). These receptors were obtained from a middle-aged man who had recovered from COVID-19.

The J gene is TRBJ1-1, the V gene TRBV5-5; D unclear. Per the germline V gene, CDR1 is SGHKS and CDR2 is YYEKEE (reference sequence). Trimming removed 4 bases from V and 6 bases from J, with 10 bases in between. The CDR3 is 12 amino acids. In DNA, the CDR3 is TGTGCCAGCAGCATTCCAGGCCCTGAAGCTTTCTTT. It yields the protein CASSIPGPEAFF.

This clone was seen a single time. CDR3 nucleotides: TGTGCCTGGAGCGCGGGACCGATCAATCAGCCCCAGCATTTT. Its translation: CAWSAGPINQPQHF. V is TRBV30 and J is TRBJ1-5; maybe TRBD1 (5 bases). Looked up from germline, CDR1 is GTSNPN and CDR2 is SVGIG (reference sequence). There are 14 residues in the CDR3. V lost 3 bases and J lost 3, with 12 bases in between.

This chain links TRBV6-5 with TRBJ1-5; TRBD1 matches at 7 bases. CDR1 is MNHEY and CDR2 is SVGAGI in the germline V gene. J gave up 1 base and V 8 bases, and 8 bases lay outside the gene matches. CDR3 length: 15 amino acids. CDR3 sequence (DNA): TGTGCCAGCGCTACAGGGGACTCAAGCAATCAGCCCCAGCATTTT. This gives the protein CASATGDSSNQPQHF.

The chain carries TRBV19 and TRBJ1-1, with no clear D. V was trimmed by 5 bases and J by 0 bases, leaving 7 bases between them. Germline loops: CDR1 LNHDA, CDR2 SQIVND (reference sequence). CDR3 size: 13 residues. This CDR3 reads CASSPLMNTEAFF. DNA of the CDR3: TGTGCCAGTAGTCCCCTTATGAACACTGAAGCTTTCTTT.